Below, one T cell receptor (beta chain) is given with its context. Its antigen remains unidentified. No much larger clone is present one base from it, and per-base qualities are unavailable. The selected pancreatic ductal adenocarcinoma patients had received surgery without neoadjuvant therapy. Peripheral blood was collected in heparin tubes, and PBMCs were isolated by histopaque density gradient and cryopreserved in roughly 9.7% DMSO. Using the DNeasy Blood and Tissue Kit with Proteinase K and RNase treatment, genomic DNA was extracted from six or seven PBMC and 9 flash-frozen tumor specimens. The data derive from a study of T cells in pancreatic ductal adenocarcinoma (TCRdb year 2017). For the study in its entirety: Surgically resected pancreatic ductal adenocarcinoma specimens were analyzed for the quantity, spatial distribution, and characteristics of both suppressive cells and tumor-infiltrating CD8+ T cells, an effort aimed at clarifying the adaptive T-cell response occurring naturally. Overall study results and their limits: Because most pancreatic cancer patients present with inoperable disease, the resected cohort was biased toward the minority with early-stage disease. T-cell clonality did not differ significantly between tumor and blood, with mean clonality around 0.11 in tumors and roughly 0.07 in blood. Comparisons of clonality between tumor and blood may be biased because tumors are enriched in CD45RO+ effector T cells rather than naive T cells, which biases the comparison toward lower diversity. Blood samples had more total productive templates and 7 to 8-fold more unique clonotypes than tumor samples.

CDR1 and CDR2, looked up from the germline V gene, are SGHTA and FQGNSA. A distance of 14 bases separates the germline ends of V and J, which lose 6 bases and 5 bases respectively. From the cysteine up to the phenylalanine, the CDR3 has a length of 13 residues. Of the read, only the CDR3 DNA is kept; its 39 bases are in frame from base 1. TCR beta CDR3 regions were amplified from genomic DNA using the immunoSEQ hsTCRB kit. High-throughput TRB CDR3 sequencing was performed on an Illumina HiSeq system. The study's own analysis went as follows. The immunoSEQ software was used to analyze sequencing reads, and nonproductive sequences containing premature stops or frame-shifts were removed. Clonality of the repertoire was calculated as one minus Shannon entropy normalized by log2 of the number of unique productive sequences. In TCRdb, the immuneACCESS table is reduced to in-frame sequences with V and J assigned. These tables do not hold every clone; where another copy was compared, an unresolved V gene accounts for under half, and the others remain unexplained. The D gene and trimming were derived from the DNA, and the V and J assignments and clone size from that table. The sample table holds around 100,000 clones, of which about 95% were seen once. Roughly 3.1% of the sample is in the top ten clones.

Sample: PBMCs. This receptor was obtained from a human donor with pancreatic ductal adenocarcinoma. This sequence uses TRBV7-2 and TRBJ2-7; tentative D gene TRBD2, with 5 bases matching. The CDR3 amino acid sequence is: CASSRPTRNEQYF. The bases read TGTGCCAGCAGTCGACCCACTAGGAACGAGCAGTACTTC.